The following is a T cell receptor (beta chain) sequence with its context. What it binds is not known. Some clones are missing from TCRdb's copy, which holds only in-frame ones; the method was immunoSEQ multiplex PCR. The data show about a million clones, around 77% seen once. The data are from a study of shared clonotypes between healthy human individuals. General observations from the study: In general, naive subsets displayed greater estimated richness than memory subsets did.

Recent vaccinations or acute infections were absent in the healthy HIV-negative adult donors. Germline V lookup: CDR1 MDHEN, CDR2 SYDVKM. J lost 3 bases, V lost 4 bases, and 2 bases had no gene match. The CDR3 length is 14 residues. Sequences were obtained from memory CD4+ T cells from PBMCs. Subset here: CD45RA-negative fraction. The receptor's source is a man between 18 and 35 years old in good health. Some clones in this sample may be carry-over from other donors' samples. The chain joins TRBV28 to TRBJ2-5, with 10 bases identical to TRBD1. The CDR3 region has the DNA TGTGCCAGCAGTTGGGACAGGGGCAAAGAGACCCAGTACTTC. Amino acids: CASSWDRGKETQYF.